In this sample, the clone carrying this T cell receptor beta chain turned up many times. The antigen remains undetermined. The entry originates in a study of response to subunit inactivated influenza vaccine. Points from the study as a whole: Authors suggested each seasonal influenza vaccination recruits few new T cells.

TCRdb reanalysed the RT-PCR reads using MiXCR and keeps one entry per CDR3 protein. The sample holds over 150,000 distinct CDR3 sequences; around 10% are singletons and the top ten take roughly a third. V lost 3 bases and J 0 bases, leaving 6 bases between the germline ends. The CDR3 runs 12 residues. In germline, CDR1 is DFQATT, CDR2 SNEGSKA (reference sequence). This specimen was CD8+ T cells sorted from PBMCs, taken around 2 years after vaccination. The chain uses TRBV20-1 and TRBJ2-7, with D uncertain. The clonotype comes from a man in his fifties or sixties who received an inactivated influenza vaccine. The CDR3 DNA follows: TGCAGTGCTAGGGACCCCTCCTACGAGCAGTACTTC. Translating gives CSARDPSYEQYF.